This T cell receptor beta chain appears in the sequencing data of a study of T cell repertoires in cytomegalovirus infection. Study at large: Both CMV infection and a matching HLA type were indicated by public TCR beta signatures.

In the case of this clonotype: What it binds is unknown.

This CDR3 contains 14 residues. Germline assignment: CDR1 MNHEY and CDR2 SVGEGT. Trimming took 3 bases from V and 6 from J, leaving 15 bases between them. TCRdb independently ran MiXCR on the reads; one entry per CDR3 protein. The sample holds 340,000 or so distinct CDR3 sequences, 25% seen once. Study-level results: In two of eight donors, the top clonotype was HLA-C-restricted CMV-specific.

This chain connects TRBV6-2 or TRBV6-3 to TRBJ2-7; no clear D. The sample here was cultured PBMCs, taken from culture after CMV antigen stimulation. This clonotype was obtained from a human donor in good health (CMV status not recorded). Some clones in this sample may be carry-over from other donors' samples. CDR3 residues: CASSYLGDRSEQYV. CDR3 sequence (DNA): TGTGCCAGCAGTTATCTAGGAGATAGGAGCGAGCAGTACGTC.